This T cell receptor (beta chain) appears in the sequencing data of a study of neurological immune-mediated disorders. This clonotype was detected many times. Its target is unknown. The cDNA came from 5'RACE, which used 10-nucleotide random UMIs. TCRdb ran MiXCR on the 5' RACE reads and lists one entry per CDR3 protein. The data contain about 36,000 distinct CDR3 sequences, 10% of them seen just once; the ten biggest clones take up approximately 7%. The study, taken as a whole, reports: HTLV-1-associated myelopathy had the most TCR clonal expansion, whereas multiple sclerosis had the least (lower than in healthy controls). CDR3 amino acid sequences of expanded clones were not shared across subjects, a result suggesting private repertoires in all groups.

The V segment lost 2 bases and the J segment 3 bases; nucleotides outside the gene matches: 4. Looked up from germline, CDR1 is MNHEY and CDR2 is SVGAGI. CDR3 size: 14 residues. This receptor was obtained from a woman in her 30s with HTLV-1-associated myelopathy (HAM/TSP). Sample: PBMCs. The chain employs TRBV6-5 and TRBJ2-7; 7 bases match TRBD1. CDR3 in amino acids: CASSYRDRHYEQYF. The CDR3 DNA reads TGTGCCAGCAGTTACCGGGACAGACACTACGAGCAGTACTTC.